These 22 T cell receptor beta chains originate from one sample sequenced in a study of T cell responses to AZD1222 COVID-19 vaccine. Sequencing used immunoSEQ multiplex PCR; TCRdb keeps in-frame clones, though not all of them. Here the sample spans tens of thousands of clones, 85% to 90% being singletons. The sample was peripheral blood, taken 28 days after the second AZD1222 dose. The receptors shown here come from an adult who received the AZD1222 COVID-19 vaccine.

CDR3 nucleotides: TGTGCCAGCAGCTTAGGGACGGTGAACACTGAAGCTTTCTTT. The encoded protein is CASSLGTVNTEAFF. The rearrangement links TRBV11-3 to TRBJ1-1; D not certain. CDR1 is SGHNT and CDR2 is YENEEA in the germline V gene. Trimming cost V 1 base and J 0 bases, with 6 bases left between them. The CDR3 loop spans 14 amino acids.

CDR3 residues: CAWSVHSGRISGNTIYF. The DNA for the CDR3 is TGTGCCTGGAGTGTACATTCGGGACGGATCTCTGGAAACACCATATATTTT. The J gene is TRBJ1-3, the V gene TRBV30; a possible D gene is TRBD1 (5 bases). Trimming shortened V by 0 bases and J by 0 bases, and 15 bases separated the two germline ends. CDR3 length: 17 amino acids. The germline gives CDR1 GTSNPN, CDR2 SVGIG (reference sequence).

The V gene is TRBV11-2, the J gene TRBJ1-6; no reliable D call. Trimming removed 5 bases at V and 10 bases at J, with 9 bases between. Germline loops: CDR1 SGHAT, CDR2 FQNNGV. The CDR3 has 12 residues. The CDR3 sequence is CASSHTDSPLHF. DNA of the CDR3: TGTGCCAGCAGCCACACGGACTCACCCCTCCACTTT.

V is TRBV25-1 and J is TRBJ1-1, with D unresolved. The CDR3 totals 12 residues. V lost 1 base and J 7 bases, leaving 7 bases between the germline ends. Germline CDR1 MGHDK, CDR2 SYGVNS. The CDR3 nucleotides read TGTGCCAGCAGTGAATCCCCTCATGAAGCTTTCTTT. Amino acids: CASSESPHEAFF.

This chain links TRBV30 with TRBJ2-1; TRBD2 matches at 8 bases. The junction had 13 bases not matched to a gene; V was cut back by 5 bases and J by 7 bases. The CDR3 extends over 15 amino acids. The germline V gene encodes CDR1 GTSNPN and CDR2 SVGIG (reference sequence). CDR3 amino acids: CAWGGLAGRRNEQFF. CDR3 sequence (DNA): TGTGCCTGGGGGGGCCTAGCGGGTCGAAGGAATGAGCAGTTCTTC.

This chain joins TRBV21-1 and TRBJ1-2; TRBD1 reflects the table's D call only, with no check against the DNA. TRBV21-1 is a documented pseudogene. The CDR3 is made up of 16 amino acids. The CDR3 is CASSKVGQGGGYGYTF. Here the CDR3 DNA reads TGTGCCAGCAGCAAAGTTGGACAGGGGGGCGGCTATGGCTACACCTTC.

The chain couples TRBV14 to TRBJ1-4, with a possible D match to TRBD1 (5 bases). Trimming cost V 1 base and J 6 bases, with 12 bases left between them. The CDR3 extends over 15 amino acids. Germline CDR1 reads SGHDN; CDR2 reads FVKESK. CDR3 amino acids: CASSQGGTWDEKLFF. The CDR3 coding sequence is TGTGCCAGCAGCCAAGGCGGGACTTGGGATGAAAAACTGTTTTTT.

The chain has TRBV11-2 and TRBJ2-7, with unresolved D. The V gene's germline CDR1 is SGHAT and CDR2 FQNNGV. V lost 6 bases to trimming and J lost 4 bases, with 10 bases between them. The CDR3 runs 12 residues. CDR3: CASSGLHYEQYF. The CDR3 bases are TGTGCCAGCAGTGGGCTCCATTACGAGCAGTACTTC.

This sequence joins TRBV19 and TRBJ1-1; D is unresolved. V lost 5 bases and J 1 base, leaving 11 bases between the germline ends. Germline V CDR1 and CDR2: LNHDA, SQIVND (reference sequence). The CDR3 runs to 14 residues. The CDR3 nucleotides read TGTGCCAGTAGTTTTCAGTGGGCGAACACTGAAGCTTTCTTT. Residues: CASSFQWANTEAFF.

The rearrangement joins TRBV20-1 to TRBJ2-3, with D perhaps matching TRBD2 (5 bases). The germline V and J ends were trimmed by 3 bases and 1 base, with 8 bases remaining between them. Germline CDR1 and CDR2: DFQATT and SNEGSKA (reference sequence). The CDR3 covers 13 residues. CDR3 nucleotide sequence: TGCAGTGCTAGTGTTAGCGGCACAGATACGCAGTATTTT. Protein sequence: CSASVSGTDTQYF.

The V call is TRBV2, the J call TRBJ1-2; D gene uncertain. Germline CDR1 is SNHLY and CDR2 is FYNNEI. V was shortened by 7 bases and J by 6 bases, with 12 bases between the two germline ends. CDR3 length: 12 residues. In DNA form, the CDR3 reads TGTGCCAGCAAGAACCTGAGGGATGGCTACACCTTC. This translates into CASKNLRDGYTF.

This sequence joins TRBV29-1 and TRBJ1-3, with D possibly being TRBD1 (5 bases). Germline V lookup: CDR1 SQVTM, CDR2 ANQGSEA. The CDR3 has 15 residues. Trimming left V 0 bases short and J 2 bases short, with 11 bases between. The chain's CDR3 is CSVEDQWGTGNTIYF. CDR3 coding DNA: TGCAGCGTTGAAGATCAGTGGGGGACTGGAAACACCATATATTTT.

This rearrangement joins TRBV29-1 to TRBJ2-5, with 11 bases fitting TRBD2. CDR3 length: 15 residues. The germline gives CDR1 SQVTM, CDR2 ANQGSEA. V shed 2 bases and J 5 bases; nucleotides not matched to a gene: 7. The CDR3 DNA reads as TGCAGCGTTGAAACCCTGGGACTAGCGGAGGAGACCCAGTACTTC. Residues: CSVETLGLAEETQYF.

The rearrangement joins TRBV5-1 to TRBJ1-5, with a possible D match to TRBD1 (5 bases). CDR1 and CDR2 (germline): SGHRS, YFSETQ. Trimming pared 2 bases from V and 4 bases from J, leaving 16 bases between. The CDR3 is 16 residues long. CDR3 bases: TGCGCCAGCAGCTTCAGACCAGGGCCTAGAAATCAGCCCCAGCATTTT. It is translated as CASSFRPGPRNQPQHF.

The sample holds one count of this clone. The chain recombines TRBV5-1 with TRBJ1-4; 8 bases agree with TRBD1. Losses at the gene ends were 4 bases for V and 8 bases for J; bases not matched to a gene: 7. The CDR3 contains 14 residues. Per germline, CDR1 SGHRS and CDR2 YFSETQ. The CDR3 nucleotides are TGCGCCAGCAGCCAAGGACAGGGAAGGGAAAAACTGTTTTTT. This translates into CASSQGQGREKLFF.

The gene calls are TRBV6-5 and TRBJ1-4; D not resolved. V lost 0 bases and J 8 bases, leaving 7 bases between the germline ends. This CDR3 region has 13 residues. From germline, CDR1 is MNHEY and CDR2 SVGAGI. CDR3 loop: CASSYSLGEKLFF. The CDR3 nucleotides read TGTGCCAGCAGTTACTCGCTTGGGGAAAAACTGTTTTTT.

The CDR3 loop reads CASSYGLKETQYF. Here the CDR3 DNA reads TGTGCCAGCAGTTACGGCCTGAAAGAGACCCAGTACTTC. The V call is TRBV6-2 or TRBV6-3, the J call TRBJ2-5; no clear D. The CDR3 has 13 residues. The germline V gene has CDR1 MNHEY and CDR2 SVGEGT. Trimming shortened V by 2 bases and J by 3 bases, and 7 bases separated the two germline ends.

The J gene is TRBJ2-3, the V gene TRBV7-3; D gene unclear. The V and J ends lost 0 bases and 6 bases respectively, with 7 bases between them. Looked up from germline, CDR1 is SGHTA and CDR2 is FQGTGA. This CDR3 has 13 amino acids. CDR3 residues: CASSLTGPDTQYF. The CDR3 region has the DNA TGTGCCAGCAGCTTAACCGGACCCGATACGCAGTATTTT. The variable domain in full, with the rest retrieved from reference TRBV7-3 and TRBJ2-3, is GAGVSQTPSNKVTEKGKYVELRCDPISGHTALYWYRQSLGQGPEFLIYFQGTGAADDSGLPNDRFFAVRPEGSVSTLKIQRTERGDSAVYLCASSLTGPDTQYFGPGTRLTVL.

J is TRBJ2-5 and V is TRBV9; TRBD2 aligns across 7 bases. The ends lost 0 bases at V and 2 bases at J; junction bases unmatched: 4. In germline, CDR1 is SGDLS, CDR2 YYNGEE. CDR3 length equals 15 residues. In DNA, the CDR3 is TGTGCCAGCAGCGTAGCGGGGGGAAAACAAGAGACCCAGTACTTC. Translating it yields CASSVAGGKQETQYF.

The genes are TRBV7-2 and TRBJ2-2; 11 bases map to TRBD2. This CDR3 comprises 14 residues. The junction had 6 bases not matched to a gene; V was cut back by 8 bases and J by 7 bases. Germline assignment: CDR1 SGHTA and CDR2 FQGNSA. The CDR3 here is CASSTSGRIGELFF. The CDR3 DNA follows: TGTGCCAGCTCAACTAGCGGGAGAATCGGGGAGCTGTTTTTT. The full variable domain, rest sourced from reference TRBV7-2 and TRBJ2-2, is GAGVSQSPSNKVTEKGKDVELRCDPISGHTALYWYRQSLGQGLEFLIYFQGNSAPDKSGLPSDRFSAERTGGSVSTLTIQRTQQEDSAVYLCASSTSGRIGELFFGEGSRLTVL.

V gene TRBV11-2 combines with J gene TRBJ2-7; D is perhaps TRBD1 (6 bases). Germline V gene lookup returns CDR1 SGHAT and CDR2 FQNNGV. Trimming pared 5 bases from V and 7 bases from J, leaving 21 bases between. The CDR3 is made up of 15 amino acids. For the CDR3, the DNA is TGTGCCAGCAGCCTACAGGGATGGAGCGCCTTGGAGCAGTACTTC. This gives the protein CASSLQGWSALEQYF.

The V call is TRBV28, the J call TRBJ2-5, with 7 bases that match TRBD1. Germline assignment: CDR1 MDHEN and CDR2 SYDVKM. This CDR3 has 14 residues. With V trimmed by 6 bases and J by 4 bases, 8 bases remained unmatched. The CDR3 coding sequence is TGTGCCAGCAGCTTGACAGGGTGGGGAGAGACCCAGTACTTC. It encodes CASSLTGWGETQYF.